This TCR beta chain was identified during a study of blood T cell repertoires in COVID-19 (dated by TCRdb to between 2020 and 2021). A note on the overall study: Collaborator samples came from the United States, Italy and Spain and covered acute and convalescent phases of COVID-19. Nearly every sample came with metadata listing a de-identified subject ID, COVID-19 status, age in years and sex. Where available, HLA class I and class II types were obtained from metadata supplied by the sample provider rather than from assay-based typing. Subjects who had been exposed to COVID-19, were actively infected with it, or had recovered from it provided the deeply sampled blood TCRbeta repertoires that made up the dataset. The samples were drawn from the first 160 participants of the ongoing ImmuneRACE study and from 1,254 subjects provided by 6 global collaborators. The material from the prospective study consisted of cDNA or gDNA derived from T cells, B-cell-depleted T cells, or PBMCs. A freely available public database, intended as a resource for researchers studying the immune response to SARS-CoV-2, is where the repertoires were released.

TCRbeta CDR3 regions were amplified from genomic DNA using the immunoSEQ Assay, a bias-controlled multiplex PCR. The authors processed their data as follows. The number of nucleated cells in each sample was estimated by amplification of reference gene primers within the assay. Sequence reads were collapsed and filtered to measure the absolute abundance of every unique TCRbeta CDR3 rearrangement. For each sample, productive Simpson clonality was calculated by taking the square root of Simpson's diversity index across productive rearrangements. The immuneACCESS repertoire file appears here via TCRdb, limited to in-frame rearrangements. These files lack a portion of the clones; in checked studies, under half of the deficit traces to unresolved V genes, and the cause of the others is not known. The V and J calls and the clone size are those of that table, but D and trimming were determined from the DNA. The sample table records about 290,000 clones; roughly nine tenths of these occur just once. Jointly, the top ten make up 1.7% of the sample.

Points on this clone: It has no known antigen specificity. Per-base quality was not reported, and no clone a single base away is much larger than it.

What the work shows at the level of the full study, not this receptor alone: Clinical and demographic metadata were provided uncurated, with the amount varying by source and participant.

Participants in the prospective study were enrolled through a virtual design, were aged roughly 18 to 90 years, and lived in roughly 26 United States geographic areas. Cohort assignment in the prospective study relied on participant-reported clinical history from a screening survey and a study questionnaire. ImmuneRACE Cohort 3 recovered participants were defined by two consecutive negative NP/OP PCR tests, healthcare professional clearance, or symptom resolution. In the prospective study, mobile phlebotomists collected whole blood, serum and a nasopharyngeal or oropharyngeal swab from each participant. Participants in the prospective study had the option to provide additional blood draws and questionnaires over a roughly two-month period. Blood samples from the prospective study were shipped frozen or at room temperature prior to DNA extraction. Reading from cysteine to phenylalanine, the CDR3 counts 18 amino acids. The DNA shown is the 54-base CDR3, in frame from base 1. Ends trimmed: V by 6 bases, J by 4 bases; bases unmatched to a gene: 14. CDR1 SEHNR and CDR2 FQNEAQ are derived from the germline V gene (reference sequence).

Material: PBMCs or T cells enriched from blood (not recorded which). The receptor comes from a woman aged 40 to 49 who had recovered from COVID-19. The sequence joins TRBV7-9 to TRBJ2-3; TRBD2 matches 12 bases in the middle. At the DNA level, the sequence is TGTGCCAGCAGTCCCGGGACTAGCGGGTCCCCAGCCCCAGATACGCAGTATTTT. Its translation is CASSPGTSGSPAPDTQYF.